This passage covers 9 T cell receptor beta chains from one sample sequenced in a study of blood T cell repertoires in COVID-19. Method: immunoSEQ multiplex PCR; TCRdb's copy keeps in-frame clones and lacks some. This sample yields hundreds of thousands of clones, of which 75% to 90% are seen a single time; about 1.5% belongs to the top ten. Material for sequencing was peripheral blood. The receptors stem from a woman in her 30s with active or convalescent COVID-19.

This clone turned up a few times. The chain joins TRBV4-1 to TRBJ1-4; tentatively, D is TRBD1 (6 bases). In germline, CDR1 is MGHRA, CDR2 YSYEKL. This CDR3 is 16 amino acids long. V shed 0 bases and J shed 7 bases, with 15 bases lying between them. The CDR3 DNA sequence: TGCGCCAGCAGCCAAGATGGCACAGGGAGAGGTGAAAAACTGTTTTTT. This encodes CASSQDGTGRGEKLFF.

The V gene is TRBV10-3, the J gene TRBJ2-2, with a weak D call TRBD2 (5 bases). Germline V gene data show CDR1 as ENHRY and CDR2 as SYGVKD. The CDR3 covers 14 residues. V was shortened by 6 bases and J by 5 bases, with 13 bases between the two germline ends. CDR3 loop: CAIRSGRETGELFF. Written as DNA, the CDR3 is TGTGCCATCAGATCGGGGAGAGAAACCGGGGAGCTGTTTTTT.

This clone was observed a handful of times. The chain is built from TRBV4-2 and TRBJ1-2; D is undetermined. The CDR3 totals 15 residues. V was pared by 0 bases and J by 2 bases, with 10 bases between. Germline loops: CDR1 LGHNA, CDR2 YNFKEQ. Here the CDR3 DNA reads TGTGCCAGCAGCCAAGATTCAGGAGGAAACTATGGCTACACCTTC. Its protein is CASSQDSGGNYGYTF.

The chain recombines TRBV4-1 with TRBJ2-1, with 16 positions matching TRBD2. In germline, CDR1 is MGHRA, CDR2 YSYEKL. The CDR3 loop spans 16 amino acids. J was trimmed by 12 bases and V by 0 bases; bases with no gene match: 5. This CDR3 reads CASSQEGLAGGFGQFF. CDR3 nucleotides: TGCGCCAGCAGCCAAGAGGGACTAGCGGGGGGGTTTGGGCAGTTCTTC.

A few counts support this clone. This sequence joins TRBV23-1 and TRBJ1-1; D gene unclear. TRBV23-1 is an open reading frame whose function is uncertain. The V end lost 4 bases, the J end lost 4 bases, and 10 bases lay between the germline ends. The CDR3 is made up of 13 amino acids. The CDR3 here is CASSREGSTEAFF. The CDR3 DNA sequence: TGCGCCAGCAGTCGGGAGGGATCCACTGAAGCTTTCTTT.

This clone was detected only once. This chain uses TRBV6-1 with TRBJ2-7; TRBD1 is a possible D gene (5 bases). The germline V and J ends were trimmed by 0 bases and 4 bases, with 10 bases remaining between them. The CDR3 has 14 residues. The V gene's germline CDR1 is MNHNS and CDR2 SASEGT. This CDR3 is CASSEALGQYEQYF. The CDR3 DNA reads as TGTGCCAGCAGTGAAGCGCTGGGGCAATACGAGCAGTACTTC.

The rearrangement joins TRBV5-1 to TRBJ2-1; TRBD1 matches at 7 bases. This CDR3 is 15 amino acids long. CDR1 SGHRS and CDR2 YFSETQ come from the germline V gene. V was clipped by 3 bases and J by 5 bases; unmatched bases: 8. CDR3 bases: TGCGCCAGCAGCTCATCCGCAGGGGGAGACAATGAGCAGTTCTTC. It specifies CASSSSAGGDNEQFF.

In the case of this clone: The sample has other DNA sequences that encode this CDR3 too. This chain joins TRBV18 and TRBJ2-3; 11 bases agree with TRBD2. CDR1 and CDR2 (germline): KGHSH, LQKENI. The CDR3 runs to 16 residues. J gave up 3 bases and V 3 bases, and 5 bases lay outside the gene matches. This CDR3 is CASSPLAGGPTDTQYF. The CDR3, as DNA: TGTGCCAGCTCACCGTTAGCGGGAGGGCCAACAGATACGCAGTATTTT. The full variable domain, in which reference TRBV18 and TRBJ2-3 provide the parts outside the CDR3, is NAGVMQNPRHLVRRRGQEARLRCSPMKGHSHVYWYRQLPEEGLKFMVYLQKENIIDESGMPKERFSAEFPKEGPSILRIQQVVRGDSAAYFCASSPLAGGPTDTQYFGPGTRLTVL.

The chain employs TRBV10-3 and TRBJ2-3, with TRBD1 as a possible D gene (6 bases). Germline V gene sequence: CDR1 ENHRY, CDR2 SYGVKD. V shed 3 bases and J shed 5 bases, with 9 bases lying between them. The CDR3 runs 13 residues. This chain's CDR3 is CAISEQGGDTQYF. DNA of the CDR3: TGTGCCATCAGTGAACAGGGTGGAGATACGCAGTATTTT.